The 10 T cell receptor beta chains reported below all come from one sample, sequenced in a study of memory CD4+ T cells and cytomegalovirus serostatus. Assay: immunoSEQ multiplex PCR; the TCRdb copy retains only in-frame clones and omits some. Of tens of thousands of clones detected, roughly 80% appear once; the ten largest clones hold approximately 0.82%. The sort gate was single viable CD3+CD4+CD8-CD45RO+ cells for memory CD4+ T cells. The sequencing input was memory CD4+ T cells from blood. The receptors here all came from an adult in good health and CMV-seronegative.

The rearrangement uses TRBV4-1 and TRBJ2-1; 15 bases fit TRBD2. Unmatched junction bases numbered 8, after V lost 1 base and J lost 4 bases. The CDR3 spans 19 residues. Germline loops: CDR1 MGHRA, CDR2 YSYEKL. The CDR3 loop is CASSQVSGTSGRPYNEQFF. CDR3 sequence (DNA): TGCGCCAGCAGCCAAGTCTCCGGGACTAGCGGGAGGCCTTACAATGAGCAGTTCTTC.

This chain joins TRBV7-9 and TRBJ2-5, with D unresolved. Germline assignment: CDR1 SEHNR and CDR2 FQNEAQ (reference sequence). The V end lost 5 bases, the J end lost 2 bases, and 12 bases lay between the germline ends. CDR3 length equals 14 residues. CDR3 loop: CASSPQTPQETQYF. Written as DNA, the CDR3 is TGTGCCAGCAGCCCCCAAACCCCTCAAGAGACCCAGTACTTC.

CDR3 protein: CAWSVAGSPLHF. DNA of the CDR3: TGTGCCTGGAGTGTGGCGGGGTCACCCCTCCACTTT. The chain employs TRBV30 and TRBJ1-6; no reliable D call. V was trimmed by 0 bases and J by 10 bases, leaving 7 bases between them. Germline-derived CDR1 and CDR2 are GTSNPN and SVGIG (reference sequence). The CDR3 has 12 amino acids.

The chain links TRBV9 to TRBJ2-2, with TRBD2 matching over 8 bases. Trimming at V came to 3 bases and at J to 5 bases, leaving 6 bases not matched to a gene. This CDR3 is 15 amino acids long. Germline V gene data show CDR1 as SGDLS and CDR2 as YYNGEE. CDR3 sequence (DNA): TGTGCCAGCAGCGCCGGCGGACTAGCTACCGGGGAGCTGTTTTTT. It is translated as CASSAGGLATGELFF.

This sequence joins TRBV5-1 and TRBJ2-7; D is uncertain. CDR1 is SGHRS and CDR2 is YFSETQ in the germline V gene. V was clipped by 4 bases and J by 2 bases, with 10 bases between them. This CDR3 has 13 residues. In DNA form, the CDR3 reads TGCGCCAGCAGCCCCTTTGAACCCTACGAGCAGTACTTC. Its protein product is CASSPFEPYEQYF.

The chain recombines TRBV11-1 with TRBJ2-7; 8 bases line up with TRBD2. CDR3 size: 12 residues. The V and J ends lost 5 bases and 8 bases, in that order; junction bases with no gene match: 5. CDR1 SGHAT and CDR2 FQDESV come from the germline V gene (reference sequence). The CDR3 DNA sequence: TGTGCCAGCAGCCAAGCGGGGGCCCAGCAGTACTTC. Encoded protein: CASSQAGAQQYF.

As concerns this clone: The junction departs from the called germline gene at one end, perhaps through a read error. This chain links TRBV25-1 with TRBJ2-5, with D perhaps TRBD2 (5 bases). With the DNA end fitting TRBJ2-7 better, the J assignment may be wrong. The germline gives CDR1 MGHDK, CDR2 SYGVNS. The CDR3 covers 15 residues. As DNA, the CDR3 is TGTGCCAGCAGCGAATCGGGGATTATCGTCAGCGAGCAGTACTTC. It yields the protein CASSESGIIVSEQYF.

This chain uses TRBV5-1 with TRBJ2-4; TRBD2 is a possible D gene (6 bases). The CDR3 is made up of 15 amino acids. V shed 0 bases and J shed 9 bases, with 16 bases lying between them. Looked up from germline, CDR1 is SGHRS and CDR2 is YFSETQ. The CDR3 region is CASSLGGASMGIQYF. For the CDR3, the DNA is TGCGCCAGCAGCTTGGGCGGGGCGTCAATGGGCATTCAGTACTTC.

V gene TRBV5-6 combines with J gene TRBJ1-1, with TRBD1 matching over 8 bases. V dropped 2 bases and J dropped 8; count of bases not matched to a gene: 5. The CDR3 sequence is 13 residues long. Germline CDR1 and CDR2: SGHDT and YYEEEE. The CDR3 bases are TGTGCCAGCAGCTTCGACAGGGGCGGAGAAGCTTTCTTT. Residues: CASSFDRGGEAFF.

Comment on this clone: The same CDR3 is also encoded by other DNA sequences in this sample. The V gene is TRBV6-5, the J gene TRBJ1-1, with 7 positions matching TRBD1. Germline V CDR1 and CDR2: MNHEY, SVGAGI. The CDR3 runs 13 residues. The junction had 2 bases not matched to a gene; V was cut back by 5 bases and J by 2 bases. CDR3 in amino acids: CASSRTGNTEAFF. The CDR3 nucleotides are TGTGCCAGCAGTCGGACAGGTAACACTGAAGCTTTCTTT.